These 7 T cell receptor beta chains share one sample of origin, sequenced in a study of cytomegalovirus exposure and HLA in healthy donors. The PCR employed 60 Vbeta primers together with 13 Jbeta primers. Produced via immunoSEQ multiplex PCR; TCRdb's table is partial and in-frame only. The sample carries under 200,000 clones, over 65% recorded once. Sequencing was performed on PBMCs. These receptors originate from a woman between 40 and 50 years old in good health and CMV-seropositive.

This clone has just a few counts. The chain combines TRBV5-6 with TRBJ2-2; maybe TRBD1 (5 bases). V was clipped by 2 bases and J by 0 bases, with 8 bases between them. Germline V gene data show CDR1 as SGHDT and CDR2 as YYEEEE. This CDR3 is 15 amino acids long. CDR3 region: CASSFWGANTGELFF. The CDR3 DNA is TGTGCCAGCAGCTTCTGGGGCGCGAACACCGGGGAGCTGTTTTTT.

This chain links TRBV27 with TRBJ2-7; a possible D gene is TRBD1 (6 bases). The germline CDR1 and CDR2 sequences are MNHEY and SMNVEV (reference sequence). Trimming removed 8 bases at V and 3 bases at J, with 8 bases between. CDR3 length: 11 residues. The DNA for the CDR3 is TGTGCCAGCCAGGACAGCTACGAGCAGTACTTC. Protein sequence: CASQDSYEQYF.

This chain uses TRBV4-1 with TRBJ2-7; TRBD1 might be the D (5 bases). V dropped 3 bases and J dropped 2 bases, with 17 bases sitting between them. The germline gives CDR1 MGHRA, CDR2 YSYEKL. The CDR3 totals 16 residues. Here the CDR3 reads CASSQAQEPSAYEQYF. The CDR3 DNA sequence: TGCGCCAGCAGCCAGGCACAGGAACCCTCGGCCTACGAGCAGTACTTC.

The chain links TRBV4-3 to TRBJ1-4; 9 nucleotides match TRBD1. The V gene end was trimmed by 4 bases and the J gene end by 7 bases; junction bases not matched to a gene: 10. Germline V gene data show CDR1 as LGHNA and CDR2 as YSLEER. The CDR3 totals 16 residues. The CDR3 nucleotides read TGCGCCAGCAGCCTCACAGGGGGCGCGGGCGGTGAAAAACTGTTTTTT. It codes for CASSLTGGAGGEKLFF.

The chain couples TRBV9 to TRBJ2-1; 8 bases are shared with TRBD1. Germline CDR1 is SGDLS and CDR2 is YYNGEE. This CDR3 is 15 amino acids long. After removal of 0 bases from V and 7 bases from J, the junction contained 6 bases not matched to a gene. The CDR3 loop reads CASSVEDRVGNEQFF. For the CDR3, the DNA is TGTGCCAGCAGCGTAGAGGACAGGGTTGGTAATGAGCAGTTCTTC.

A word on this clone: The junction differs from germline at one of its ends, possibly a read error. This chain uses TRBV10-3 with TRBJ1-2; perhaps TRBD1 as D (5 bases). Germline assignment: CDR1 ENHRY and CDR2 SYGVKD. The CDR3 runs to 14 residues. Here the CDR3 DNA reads TGTGCCATCAGCCCCAGGGAATCTAACTATGGCTACCCCTTC. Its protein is CAISPRESNYGYPF.

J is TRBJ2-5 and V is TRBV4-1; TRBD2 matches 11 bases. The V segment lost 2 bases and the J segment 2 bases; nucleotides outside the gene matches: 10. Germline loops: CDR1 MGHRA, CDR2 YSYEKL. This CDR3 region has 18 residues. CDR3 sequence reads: CASSQLAGGQPTQETQYF. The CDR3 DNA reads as TGCGCCAGCAGCCAACTAGCGGGGGGACAACCAACTCAAGAGACCCAGTACTTC.